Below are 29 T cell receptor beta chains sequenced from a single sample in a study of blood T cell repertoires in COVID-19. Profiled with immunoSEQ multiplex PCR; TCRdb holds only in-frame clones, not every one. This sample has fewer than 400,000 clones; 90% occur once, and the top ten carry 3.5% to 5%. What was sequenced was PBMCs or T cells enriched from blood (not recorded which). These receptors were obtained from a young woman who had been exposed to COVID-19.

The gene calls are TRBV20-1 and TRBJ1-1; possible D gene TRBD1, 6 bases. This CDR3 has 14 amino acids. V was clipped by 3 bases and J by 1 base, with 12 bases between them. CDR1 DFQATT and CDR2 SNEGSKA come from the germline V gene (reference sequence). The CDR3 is CSASQGKSNTEAFF. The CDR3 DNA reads TGCAGTGCTAGTCAGGGGAAATCGAACACTGAAGCTTTCTTT.

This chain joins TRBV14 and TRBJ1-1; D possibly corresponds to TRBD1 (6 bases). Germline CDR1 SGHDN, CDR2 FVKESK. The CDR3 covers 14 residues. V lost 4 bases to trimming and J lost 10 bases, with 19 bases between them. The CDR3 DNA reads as TGTGCCAGCAGCCGGGCAGGGGTGGAAATAGGAGCTTTCTTT. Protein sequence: CASSRAGVEIGAFF.

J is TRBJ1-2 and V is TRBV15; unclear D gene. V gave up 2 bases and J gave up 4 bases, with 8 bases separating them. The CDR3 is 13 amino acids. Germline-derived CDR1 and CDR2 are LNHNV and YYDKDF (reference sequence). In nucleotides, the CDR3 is TGTGCCACCAGCAGACCGGGAATCTATGGCTACACCTTC. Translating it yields CATSRPGIYGYTF.

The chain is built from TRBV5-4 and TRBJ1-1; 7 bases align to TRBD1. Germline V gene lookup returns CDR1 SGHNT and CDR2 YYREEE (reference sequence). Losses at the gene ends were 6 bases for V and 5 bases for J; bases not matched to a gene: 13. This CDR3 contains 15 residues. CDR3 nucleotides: TGTGCCAGCATCCCTAGCGCAGGGGGGCAGACTGAAGCTTTCTTT. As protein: CASIPSAGGQTEAFF.

The chain's CDR3 is CASGPWNSPDYGYTF. The CDR3 DNA follows: TGTGCCAGCGGCCCATGGAACAGCCCAGACTATGGCTACACCTTC. The chain employs TRBV11-1 and TRBJ1-2; no definite D call. Germline V gene data show CDR1 as SGHAT and CDR2 as FQDESV (reference sequence). This CDR3 contains 15 residues. The V end lost 8 bases, the J end lost 3 bases, and 19 bases lay between the germline ends.

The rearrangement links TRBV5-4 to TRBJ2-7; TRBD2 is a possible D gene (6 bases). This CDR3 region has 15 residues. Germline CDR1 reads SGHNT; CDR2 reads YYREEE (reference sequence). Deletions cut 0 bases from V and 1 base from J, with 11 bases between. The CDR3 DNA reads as TGTGCCAGCAGCTTGGGGGCAGGGAGGTCCTACGAGCAGTACTTC. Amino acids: CASSLGAGRSYEQYF.

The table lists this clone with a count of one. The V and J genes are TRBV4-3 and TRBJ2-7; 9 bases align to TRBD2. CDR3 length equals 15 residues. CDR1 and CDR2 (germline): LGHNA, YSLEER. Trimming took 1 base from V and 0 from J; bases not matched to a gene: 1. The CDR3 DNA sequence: TGCGCCAGCAGCCAAGGCGGGGGGGGCTCCTACGAGCAGTACTTC. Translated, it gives CASSQGGGGSYEQYF.

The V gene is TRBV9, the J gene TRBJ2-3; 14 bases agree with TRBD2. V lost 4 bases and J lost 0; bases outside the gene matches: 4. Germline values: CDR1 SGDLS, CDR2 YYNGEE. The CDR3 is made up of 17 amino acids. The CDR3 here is CASSLGLAGGSTDTQYF. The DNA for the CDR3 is TGTGCCAGCAGCCTTGGACTAGCGGGGGGCAGCACAGATACGCAGTATTTT.

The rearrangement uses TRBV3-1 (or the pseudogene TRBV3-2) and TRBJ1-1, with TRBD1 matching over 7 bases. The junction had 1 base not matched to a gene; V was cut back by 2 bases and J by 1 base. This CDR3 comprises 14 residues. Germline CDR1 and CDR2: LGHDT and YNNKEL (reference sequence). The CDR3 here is CASSQQGGNTEAFF. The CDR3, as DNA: TGTGCCAGCAGCCAACAGGGGGGGAACACTGAAGCTTTCTTT.

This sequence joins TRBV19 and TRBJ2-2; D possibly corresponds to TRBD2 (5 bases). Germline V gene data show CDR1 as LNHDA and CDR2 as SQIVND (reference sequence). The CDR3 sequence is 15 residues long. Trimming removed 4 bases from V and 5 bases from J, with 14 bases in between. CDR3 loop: CASSRGEGRTGELFF. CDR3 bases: TGTGCCAGTAGTAGGGGTGAGGGCCGAACCGGGGAGCTGTTTTTT.

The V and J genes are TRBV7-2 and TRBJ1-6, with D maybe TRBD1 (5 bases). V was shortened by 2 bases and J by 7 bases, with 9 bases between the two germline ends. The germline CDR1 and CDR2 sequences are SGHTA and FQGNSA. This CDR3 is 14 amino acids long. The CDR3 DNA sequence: TGTGCCAGCAGCTTACTTCAGGGAAATTCACCCCTCCACTTT. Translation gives CASSLLQGNSPLHF.

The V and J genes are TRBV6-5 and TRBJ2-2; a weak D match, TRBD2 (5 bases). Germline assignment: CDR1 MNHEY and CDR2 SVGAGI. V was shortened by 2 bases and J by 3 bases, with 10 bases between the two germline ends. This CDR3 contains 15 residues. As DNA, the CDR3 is TGTGCCAGCAGTTACGAGCGGCGCTACACCGGGGAGCTGTTTTTT. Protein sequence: CASSYERRYTGELFF.

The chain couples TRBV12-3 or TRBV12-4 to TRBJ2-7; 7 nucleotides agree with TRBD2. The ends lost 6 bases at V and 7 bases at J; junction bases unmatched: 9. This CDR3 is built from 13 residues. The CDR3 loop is CASSRGGPAEQYF. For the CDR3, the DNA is TGTGCCAGCAGCCGGGGAGGGCCGGCAGAGCAGTACTTC.

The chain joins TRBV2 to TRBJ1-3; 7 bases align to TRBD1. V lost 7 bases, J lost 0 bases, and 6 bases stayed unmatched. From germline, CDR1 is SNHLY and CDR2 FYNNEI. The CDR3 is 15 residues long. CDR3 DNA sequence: TGTGCCAGCATTCTACAGGGGTCCTCTGGAAACACCATATATTTT. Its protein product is CASILQGSSGNTIYF.

The CDR3 loop is CASSQNTGELFF. DNA for the CDR3: TGTGCCAGCAGTCAGAACACCGGGGAGCTGTTTTTT. The rearrangement joins TRBV27 to TRBJ2-2, with D hard to call. Germline V gene sequence: CDR1 MNHEY, CDR2 SMNVEV (reference sequence). The CDR3 totals 12 residues. V lost 5 bases and J 1 base, leaving 2 bases between the germline ends.

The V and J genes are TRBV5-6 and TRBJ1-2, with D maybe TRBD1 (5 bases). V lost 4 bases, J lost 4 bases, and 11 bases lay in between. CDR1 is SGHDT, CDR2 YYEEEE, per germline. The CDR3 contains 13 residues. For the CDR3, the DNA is TGTGCCAGCAGCAGCAGGGTCACCTATGGCTACACCTTC. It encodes CASSSRVTYGYTF. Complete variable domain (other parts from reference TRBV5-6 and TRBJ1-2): DAGVTQSPTHLIKTRGQQVTLRCSPKSGHDTVSWYQQALGQGPQFIFQYYEEEERQRGNFPDRFSGHQFPNYSSELNVNALLLGDSALYLCASSSRVTYGYTFGSGTRLTVV.

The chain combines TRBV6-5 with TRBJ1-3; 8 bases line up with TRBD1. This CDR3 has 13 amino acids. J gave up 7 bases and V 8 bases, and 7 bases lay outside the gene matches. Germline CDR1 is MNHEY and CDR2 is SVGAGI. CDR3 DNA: TGTGCCAGCGGACAGGGAGCTTTGAACACCATATATTTT. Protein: CASGQGALNTIYF.

CDR3 DNA sequence: TGTGCCAGCAGCCCCAACCGACCGCTAGCGGGGTTCGACAATGAGCAGTTCTTC. This codes for CASSPNRPLAGFDNEQFF. The chain employs TRBV11-3 and TRBJ2-1, with 9 bases aligning to TRBD2. Germline V CDR1 and CDR2: SGHNT, YENEEA. V lost 5 bases to trimming and J lost 5 bases; unmatched junction nucleotides: 16. This CDR3 spans 18 amino acids.

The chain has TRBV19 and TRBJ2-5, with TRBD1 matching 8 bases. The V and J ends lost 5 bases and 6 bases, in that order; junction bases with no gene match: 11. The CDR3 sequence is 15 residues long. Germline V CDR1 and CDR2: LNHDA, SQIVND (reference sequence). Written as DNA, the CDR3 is TGTGCCAGTAGTGCTTTGGACAGGGCCAAGAAGACCCAGTACTTC. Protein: CASSALDRAKKTQYF.

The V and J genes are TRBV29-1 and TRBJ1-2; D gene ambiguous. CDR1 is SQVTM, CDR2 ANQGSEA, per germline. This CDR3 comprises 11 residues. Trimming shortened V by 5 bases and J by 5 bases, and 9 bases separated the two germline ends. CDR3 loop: CSVIGLYGYTF. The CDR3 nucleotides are TGCAGCGTTATCGGACTTTATGGCTACACCTTC.

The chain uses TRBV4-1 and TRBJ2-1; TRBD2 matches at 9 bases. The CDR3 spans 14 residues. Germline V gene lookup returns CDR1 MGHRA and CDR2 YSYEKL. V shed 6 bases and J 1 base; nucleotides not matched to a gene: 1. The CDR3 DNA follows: TGCGCCAGCAGTCTAGCGGGGTCCTACAATGAGCAGTTCTTC. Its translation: CASSLAGSYNEQFF.

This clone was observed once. The CDR3 sequence: CASSPRGDRDGYTF. The CDR3 DNA is TGCGCCAGCAGCCCCCGAGGGGACAGGGACGGCTACACCTTC. The chain recombines TRBV4-1 with TRBJ1-2; 9 nucleotides align to TRBD1. Germline V lookup: CDR1 MGHRA, CDR2 YSYEKL. The V segment lost 4 bases and the J segment 8 bases; nucleotides outside the gene matches: 8. The CDR3 runs to 14 residues.

The CDR3 protein is CASSSRASSYNSPLHF. CDR3 sequence (DNA): TGTGCCAGCAGTTCAAGAGCTAGCTCCTATAATTCACCCCTCCACTTT. The chain combines TRBV28 with TRBJ1-6; the D is unclear. Germline lookup yields CDR1 MDHEN and CDR2 SYDVKM. This CDR3 comprises 16 residues. V lost 4 bases to trimming and J lost 0 bases, with 10 bases between them.

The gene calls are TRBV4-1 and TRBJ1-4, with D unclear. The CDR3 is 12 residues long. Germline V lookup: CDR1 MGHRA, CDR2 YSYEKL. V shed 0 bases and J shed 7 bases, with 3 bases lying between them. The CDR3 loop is CASSQDIEKLFF. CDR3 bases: TGCGCCAGCAGCCAAGATATTGAAAAACTGTTTTTT.

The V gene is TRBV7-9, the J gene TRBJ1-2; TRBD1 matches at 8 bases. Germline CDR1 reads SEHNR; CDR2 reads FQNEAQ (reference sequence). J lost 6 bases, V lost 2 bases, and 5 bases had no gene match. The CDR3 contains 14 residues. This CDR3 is CASSLRTGTDGYTF. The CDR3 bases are TGTGCCAGCAGCTTACGGACAGGGACCGATGGCTACACCTTC.

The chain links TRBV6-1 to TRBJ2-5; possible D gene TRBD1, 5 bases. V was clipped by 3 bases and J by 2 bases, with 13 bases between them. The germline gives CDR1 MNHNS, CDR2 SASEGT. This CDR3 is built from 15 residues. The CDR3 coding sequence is TGTGCCAGCAGTGAGGGGCCCGTCCTTCAAGAGACCCAGTACTTC. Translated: CASSEGPVLQETQYF.

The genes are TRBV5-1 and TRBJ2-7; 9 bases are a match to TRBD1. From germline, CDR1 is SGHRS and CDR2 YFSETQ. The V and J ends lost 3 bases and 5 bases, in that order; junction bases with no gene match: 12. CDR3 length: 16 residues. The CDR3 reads CASSSTPGQGSHEQYF. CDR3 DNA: TGCGCCAGCAGCTCAACCCCGGGACAGGGAAGCCACGAGCAGTACTTC.

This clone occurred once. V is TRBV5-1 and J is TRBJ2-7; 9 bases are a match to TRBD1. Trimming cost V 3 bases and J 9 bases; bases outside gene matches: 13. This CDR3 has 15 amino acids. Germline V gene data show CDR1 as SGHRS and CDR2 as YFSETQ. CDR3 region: CASSSNPTGGQRQYF. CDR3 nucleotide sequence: TGCGCCAGCAGCTCAAATCCGACAGGGGGACAACGGCAGTACTTC.

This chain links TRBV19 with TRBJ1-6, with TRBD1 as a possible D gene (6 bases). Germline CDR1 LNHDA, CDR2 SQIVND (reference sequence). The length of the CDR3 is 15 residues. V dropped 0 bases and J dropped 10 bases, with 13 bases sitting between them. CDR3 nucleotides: TGTGCCAGTAGTATAGATCGGCAGGGGCGCTCACCCCTCCACTTT. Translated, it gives CASSIDRQGRSPLHF.